This paragraph reports one T cell receptor beta chain. As yet, its antigen is unknown. This specimen comes from a study of blood T cells in healthy people across ages. Findings and caveats of the study: Donor CMV infection status was unknown, possibly confounding age-related changes in expanded clonotypes.

Each donor was a healthy Caucasian individual from Russia, aged about 6 to 95. The authors ran a second PCR of about 7 to 11 cycles using a sample-barcoded 5' primer and a J-beta primer mix. TCRdb reprocessed the 5' RACE reads with MiXCR, giving one entry per CDR3 protein. The sample lists roughly 2 million distinct CDR3 sequences; around 50% were seen once. Germline-derived CDR1 and CDR2 are LGHDT and YNNKEL (reference sequence). CDR3 length: 17 residues. V was shortened by 0 bases and J by 0 bases, with 14 bases between the two germline ends. This rearrangement joins TRBV3-1 to TRBJ2-5, with no clear D. The sequenced sample was blood. This receptor was identified in a woman in her forties in good health. Here the CDR3 reads CASSQDTHSEYQETQYF. For the CDR3, the DNA is TGTGCCAGCAGCCAAGATACGCATTCCGAGTACCAAGAGACCCAGTACTTC.